The entry below describes one T cell receptor beta chain. Its specificity is unknown. This sample was included in a study of T cells after posttransplantation cyclophosphamide. Study results and limitations: Donor-recipient repertoire similarity was low at 1-2 months, rising over year one.

Some clones are missing from TCRdb's copy, which holds only in-frame ones; the method was immunoSEQ multiplex PCR. This table holds around 20,000 clones, 98% found once. The naive gate required viable CD3+CD4+ or CD3+CD8+ cells with CCR7+CD45RA+CD45RO-CD95-CD27+CD28+ phenotype. Peripheral blood was collected from the related graft donor on the marrow donation day. This CDR3 has 15 residues. V lost 7 bases to trimming and J lost 4 bases; unmatched junction nucleotides: 11. Germline V lookup: CDR1 MNHNS, CDR2 SASEGT. The clonotype comes from a man aged 35 to 55 in good health, CMV-negative, and a related stem cell transplant donor. This sequence joins TRBV6-1 and TRBJ2-5; 8 nucleotides align to TRBD2. Source material: naive CD4+ T cells sorted from PBMCs. CDR3 DNA sequence: TGTGCCAGCAAGACTAGCGAGAACCCCAGAGAGACCCAGTACTTC. This translates into CASKTSENPRETQYF.